Shown below are 21 T cell receptor beta chains from a single sample sequenced in a study of CD8+CD57+ T cells in acquired aplastic anemia. The TCR beta profiling, which covered VDJ combination and CDR3 sequence, was carried out using genomic DNA as the template. Each CDR3 protein gets one entry after TCRdb re-called the reads with MiXCR. This table holds around 400,000 distinct CDR3 sequences, 60% to 80% found once. Sequenced sample: sorted CD4+, CD8+, or CD8+CD57+ T cells (not recorded which) from PBMCs. These receptors all come from a human donor in good health, serving as a control.

A remark on this clonotype: Since the CDR3 does not end with the conserved phenylalanine or tryptophan, this likely comes from a read error. The V call is TRBV4-3, the J call TRBJ1-6; D unclear. With 5 bases removed from V and 8 bases from J, the gap between germline ends came to 7 bases. Germline CDR1 reads LGHNA; CDR2 reads YSLEER. This CDR3 region has 12 residues. Here the CDR3 reads CASSSADSPLHS. The CDR3 DNA sequence: TGCGCCAGCAGCTCCGCGGATTCACCCCTCCACTCT.

This clonotype was counted at least ten times. The rearrangement uses TRBV20-1 and TRBJ1-1; 7 bases line up with TRBD1. The J segment lost 4 bases and the V segment lost 4 bases, leaving 6 bases of the junction unmatched. The CDR3 runs to 13 residues. CDR1 is DFQATT and CDR2 is SNEGSKA in the germline V gene (reference sequence). The CDR3 is CSAKDRARTEAFF. The DNA for the CDR3 is TGCAGTGCTAAAGACAGGGCTCGCACTGAAGCTTTCTTT.

This clonotype has a count of ten or more. This chain connects TRBV6-5 to TRBJ1-1; D not certain. Germline loops: CDR1 MNHEY, CDR2 SVGAGI. Trimming pared 4 bases from V and 1 base from J, leaving 7 bases between. CDR3 length equals 13 residues. The CDR3 DNA reads TGTGCCAGCAGTTTCGACCCGAACACTGAAGCTTTCTTT. Amino acid sequence: CASSFDPNTEAFF.

The sample holds a few counts of this clonotype. V usage is TRBV7-8 and J usage is TRBJ2-5, with 9 bases identical to TRBD2. Germline V gene data show CDR1 as SGHVS and CDR2 as FQNEAQ. The length of the CDR3 is 15 residues. After removal of 3 bases from V and 5 bases from J, the junction contained 7 bases not matched to a gene. CDR3: CASSLRGGGGETQYF. The CDR3, as DNA: TGTGCCAGCAGCTTGCGGGGGGGTGGCGGGGAGACCCAGTACTTC.

The chain has TRBV12-5 and TRBJ1-1, with 10 bases lining up with TRBD1. V was pared by 9 bases and J by 5 bases, with 12 bases of the junction left unmatched. The germline CDR1 and CDR2 sequences are LGHNT and FRNRAP. The CDR3 loop spans 15 amino acids. CDR3 amino acids: CASRTRDRGSTEAFF. As DNA, the CDR3 is TGTGCTAGCCGCACCCGGGACAGGGGAAGTACTGAAGCTTTCTTT.

With respect to this clonotype: Mismatch with germline at one junction end may stem from a read error. The V and J genes are TRBV7-2 and TRBJ1-6; a weak D match, TRBD1 (5 bases). The CDR3 covers 17 residues. Germline CDR1 is SGHTA and CDR2 is FQGNSA. The CDR3 protein is CANSLSGHLGPDSPLHF. The CDR3 DNA follows: TGTGCCAACAGCTTATCCGGCCACCTGGGGCCTGATTCCCCCCTCCACTTT.

This clonotype was found once. The chain carries TRBV12-3 or TRBV12-4 and TRBJ1-1; D is uncertain. Deletions cut 6 bases from V and 3 bases from J, with 14 bases between. This CDR3 has 14 amino acids. This CDR3 is CASSQRRSHTEAFF. CDR3 nucleotide sequence: TGTGCCAGCAGCCAGAGACGGTCTCACACTGAAGCTTTCTTT.

This clonotype was seen once. The chain couples TRBV7-2 to TRBJ2-5, with D maybe TRBD2 (8 bases). Germline V gives CDR1 SGHTA, CDR2 FQGNSA. This CDR3 has 16 amino acids. Trimming took 8 bases from V and 7 from J, leaving 26 bases between them. The CDR3 DNA reads TGTGCCAGCTACTCAAACCGGGGGGGACAGCTAGGGACCCAGTACTTC. Translating it yields CASYSNRGGQLGTQYF. Full variable domain (missing parts from reference TRBV7-2 and TRBJ2-5): GAGVSQSPSNKVTEKGKDVELRCDPISGHTALYWYRQSLGQGLEFLIYFQGNSAPDKSGLPSDRFSAERTGGSVSTLTIQRTQQEDSAVYLCASYSNRGGQLGTQYFGPGTRLLVL.

The genes are TRBV20-1 and TRBJ1-2, with a tentative D call TRBD1 (6 bases). CDR1 DFQATT and CDR2 SNEGSKA come from the germline V gene (reference sequence). The CDR3 loop spans 12 amino acids. Trimming removed 5 bases from V and 2 bases from J, with 9 bases in between. CDR3 nucleotide sequence: TGCAGTGCTCATACAGGGAACTATGGCTACACCTTC. Residues: CSAHTGNYGYTF.

This clonotype has a count of ten or more. The rearrangement joins TRBV2 to TRBJ2-3, with a weak D call TRBD1 (5 bases). This CDR3 is built from 14 residues. CDR1 and CDR2 (germline): SNHLY, FYNNEI. V shed 3 bases and J shed 2 bases, with 9 bases lying between them. The CDR3 sequence is CASSEYRITDTQYF. CDR3 sequence (DNA): TGTGCCAGCAGTGAGTACAGGATCACAGATACGCAGTATTTT.

In the case of this clonotype: One end of the junction is discordant with germline, which a read error may explain. The chain links TRBV5-1 to TRBJ1-4, with a weak D call TRBD1 (5 bases). The CDR3 extends over 13 amino acids. Germline CDR1 SGHRS, CDR2 YFSETQ. CDR3 loop: CASSLVLGAKLFF. DNA of the CDR3: TGTGCCAGCAGCCTAGTGCTTGGGGCAAAACTGTTTTTT.

As concerns this clonotype: Mismatch with germline at one junction end may stem from a read error. This chain joins TRBV19 and TRBJ1-6; no reliable D call. The CDR3 runs 14 residues. CDR1 LNHDA and CDR2 SQIVND come from the germline V gene (reference sequence). DNA of the CDR3: TGTGCCAGTAGTATTAAAAGGTCGAAGGCAAACATCATATTT. It translates to CASSIKRSKANIIF.

This clonotype has at least ten counts. V usage is TRBV30 and J usage is TRBJ2-5; a possible D gene is TRBD1 (5 bases). Trimming took off 5 bases at V and 4 bases at J, with 8 bases between the two ends. CDR1 GTSNPN and CDR2 SVGIG come from the germline V gene (reference sequence). The CDR3 has 11 amino acids. CDR3 bases: TGTGCCTGGGGTAGGGGAGAGACCCAGTACTTC. Its protein product is CAWGRGETQYF.

Points on this clonotype: At one of its ends the junction is not consistent with the germline gene, which may arise from a read error. This chain uses TRBV7-2 with TRBJ2-7; 8 bases fit TRBD2. The V gene's germline CDR1 is SGHTA and CDR2 FQGNSA. The CDR3 consists of 14 residues. Written as DNA, the CDR3 is TGTGCCAGCAGCGCGAGACTAGCGAAGACCCAGTACTTCTTC. This encodes CASSARLAKTQYFF.

This chain joins TRBV5-1 and TRBJ2-3; D gene ambiguous. This CDR3 has 14 residues. Trimming pared 0 bases from V and 6 bases from J, leaving 11 bases between. CDR1 is SGHRS and CDR2 is YFSETQ in the germline V gene. The CDR3 region is CASSLGSAGDTQYF. In DNA form, the CDR3 reads TGCGCCAGCAGCTTGGGCAGCGCAGGCGATACGCAGTATTTT.

This sequence joins TRBV25-1 and TRBJ2-1; D gene uncertain. This CDR3 spans 12 amino acids. The germline gives CDR1 MGHDK, CDR2 SYGVNS. Trimming removed 3 bases from V and 6 bases from J, with 6 bases in between. This CDR3 reads CASSDPRNEQFF. The DNA of the CDR3 is TGTGCCAGCAGTGACCCACGCAATGAGCAGTTCTTC.

This clonotype was seen ten or more times. The V call is TRBV6-6, the J call TRBJ1-4; 8 nucleotides line up with TRBD1. The ends lost 3 bases at V and 8 bases at J; junction bases unmatched: 2. The germline V gene has CDR1 MNHNY and CDR2 SVGAGI (reference sequence). The CDR3 spans 13 residues. CDR3 amino acids: CASSYRTGEKLFF. The CDR3 DNA sequence: TGTGCCAGCAGTTATAGGACAGGGGAAAAACTGTTTTTT.

The chain is built from TRBV20-1 and TRBJ1-2; D gene ambiguous. The CDR3 covers 14 residues. Trimming cost V 5 bases and J 5 bases, with 18 bases left between them. From germline, CDR1 is DFQATT and CDR2 SNEGSKA (reference sequence). The CDR3 region has the DNA TGCAGTGCTCATCGTGGCGGGCCTAGTTATGGCTACACCTTC. This sequence encodes CSAHRGGPSYGYTF.

A note on this clonotype: The conserved final phenylalanine or tryptophan is absent from the CDR3, which likely points to a read error. The CDR3 is CASSVGGGTAGYTIYS. CDR3 DNA sequence: TGTGCCAGCAGCGTAGGGGGGGGGACAGCTGGCTACACCATATATTCT. The chain recombines TRBV9 with TRBJ1-3; TRBD1 matches 7 bases. The CDR3 has 16 amino acids. The germline gives CDR1 SGDLS, CDR2 YYNGEE. J gave up 8 bases and V 0 bases, and 11 bases lay outside the gene matches.

This clonotype was counted at least ten times. V usage is TRBV30 and J usage is TRBJ1-2; perhaps TRBD1 as D (5 bases). CDR3 length: 11 amino acids. CDR1 is GTSNPN and CDR2 is SVGIG in the germline V gene (reference sequence). The V gene lost 5 bases and the J gene lost 4 bases, with 8 bases spanning the gap. DNA of the CDR3: TGTGCCTGGGCGACAGTCTATGGCTACACCTTC. Translating gives CAWATVYGYTF.

This chain connects TRBV20-1 to TRBJ1-5; 8 bases align to TRBD1. J was trimmed by 6 bases and V by 6 bases; bases with no gene match: 7. Germline V gene data show CDR1 as DFQATT and CDR2 as SNEGSKA (reference sequence). This CDR3 comprises 13 residues. The CDR3 loop reads CSATDRVVQPQHF. The CDR3 DNA follows: TGCAGTGCGACGGACAGGGTGGTTCAGCCCCAGCATTTT.